This T cell receptor beta chain came from a study of response to subunit inactivated influenza vaccine. Study conclusions and caveats: That few new T cells are recruited by each seasonal influenza vaccination was the authors' suggestion.

The CDR3 extends over 15 amino acids. The V gene's germline CDR1 is SGHRS and CDR2 YFSETQ. J was trimmed by 2 bases and V by 0 bases; bases with no gene match: 5. One entry per CDR3 protein results from TCRdb running MiXCR on the RT-PCR reads. The sample contains approximately 570,000 distinct CDR3 sequences, approximately 7.7% of which appear only once. This clonotype was seen repeatedly, ten times or more. What it binds is unknown. The sequence came from a man aged 45-69 years who received an inactivated influenza vaccine. The chain employs TRBV5-1 and TRBJ2-7, with 7 bases fitting TRBD1. Sequenced here: PBMCs from blood, sampled around 25 months after vaccination. The CDR3 spells CASSLGRTGPYEQYF. CDR3 DNA sequence: TGCGCCAGCAGCTTGGGCCGGACAGGTCCCTACGAGCAGTACTTC.